This T cell receptor (beta chain) is drawn from a study of response to subunit inactivated influenza vaccine. The ends lost 7 bases at V and 5 bases at J; junction bases unmatched: 7. The CDR3 covers 14 residues. Germline V gives CDR1 MNHNS, CDR2 SASEGT. A single record per CDR3 protein comes from TCRdb applying MiXCR to the RT-PCR reads. The sample lists approximately 700,000 distinct CDR3 sequences, approximately 15% occurring once. Study conclusions and caveats: The authors suggested that every seasonal influenza vaccination recruits few new T cells.

Comments on this clonotype: Its antigen is currently unknown.

The chain has TRBV6-1 and TRBJ2-2; TRBD1 matches at 7 bases. The receptor comes from a man aged 45-60 years who received an inactivated influenza vaccine. Sequencing used PBMCs from blood, obtained less than 13 days after vaccination. In nucleotides, the CDR3 is TGTGCCAGCAAGGAGACAGGGTATACCGGGGAGCTGTTTTTT. Its translation: CASKETGYTGELFF.